This T cell receptor (beta chain) was sequenced for a study of cytomegalovirus exposure and HLA in healthy donors. Study results and limitations: Specificity of a few CMV-associated chains for CMV antigens was verified in vitro. Accounts indicate the classifier identified cytomegalovirus status with strong specificity and sensitivity.

V was trimmed by 9 bases and J by 0 bases, leaving 15 bases between them. CDR1 and CDR2 (germline): LGHNT, FRNRAP. The CDR3 is 15 amino acids. The PCR was carried out with 60 Vbeta primers and 13 Jbeta primers. The protocol was immunoSEQ multiplex PCR, while the TCRdb copy is restricted to in-frame clones and leaves out a portion. The profile shows roughly 120,000 clones, 75% to 80% of them singletons. As regards this clone: Its antigen is unknown.

The sequencing sample was made of PBMCs. This sequence joins TRBV12-5 and TRBJ2-1; D is possibly TRBD2 (5 bases). The TCR originated in a woman aged 25 to 39 in good health and CMV-seronegative. The CDR3 protein is CASARGEGSYNEQFF. The CDR3 DNA is TGTGCTAGCGCCCGGGGAGAGGGCTCCTACAATGAGCAGTTCTTC. Full variable domain (outside the CDR3, taken from reference TRBV12-5 and TRBJ2-1): DARVTQTPRHKVTEMGQEVTMRCQPILGHNTVFWYRQTMMQGLELLAYFRNRAPLDDSGMPKDRFSAEMPDATLATLKIQPSEPRDSAVYFCASARGEGSYNEQFFGPGTRLTVL.